Sequencing of this TCR beta chain was carried out in a study of blood T cell repertoires in COVID-19. Across the whole study: The United States, Italy and Spain provided the acute and convalescent COVID-19 samples. Sources were T cells, B-cell-depleted T cells, or PBMCs; the material itself was cDNA or gDNA.

Original processing methods: Using reference gene primer amplification, nucleated cell counts were estimated. Only in-frame clones appear in the TCRdb table, and some are missing; sequencing was by immunoSEQ multiplex PCR. V and J calls plus clone size are reproduced from that table; the DNA served to infer D and trimming. The table has about 140,000 clones, 80% to 90% seen once; the top ten hold approximately 11%. The length of the CDR3 is 15 residues. Trimming shortened V by 0 bases and J by 6 bases, and 12 bases separated the two germline ends. Germline assignment: CDR1 SGHKS and CDR2 YYEKEE (reference sequence).

The sequenced sample was peripheral blood. This chain links TRBV5-5 with TRBJ1-4; D is possibly TRBD1 (6 bases). The TCR was taken from a woman of 80 years or more with acute or convalescent COVID-19. As DNA, the CDR3 is TGTGCCAGCAGCTTGGCGGGGGGCGGCGATGAAAAACTGTTTTTT. Translating gives CASSLAGGGDEKLFF.